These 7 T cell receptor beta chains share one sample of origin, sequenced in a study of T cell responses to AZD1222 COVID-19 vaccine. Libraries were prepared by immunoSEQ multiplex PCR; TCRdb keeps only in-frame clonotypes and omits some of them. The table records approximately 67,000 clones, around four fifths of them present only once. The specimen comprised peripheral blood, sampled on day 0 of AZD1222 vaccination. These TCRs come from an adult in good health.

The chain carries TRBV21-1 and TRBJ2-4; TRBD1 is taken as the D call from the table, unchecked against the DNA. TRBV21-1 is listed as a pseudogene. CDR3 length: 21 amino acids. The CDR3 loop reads CASSPRTWTGAMSLAKNIQYF. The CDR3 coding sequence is TGTGCCAGCAGCCCGAGGACATGGACAGGCGCGATGTCTCTAGCCAAAAACATTCAGTACTTC.

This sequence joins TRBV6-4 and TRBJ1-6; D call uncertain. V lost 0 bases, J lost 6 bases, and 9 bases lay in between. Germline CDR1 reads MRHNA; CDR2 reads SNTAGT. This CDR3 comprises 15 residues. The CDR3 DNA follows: TGTGCCAGCAGTGACTCGGCCGGGAGTAATTCACCCCTCCACTTT. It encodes CASSDSAGSNSPLHF.

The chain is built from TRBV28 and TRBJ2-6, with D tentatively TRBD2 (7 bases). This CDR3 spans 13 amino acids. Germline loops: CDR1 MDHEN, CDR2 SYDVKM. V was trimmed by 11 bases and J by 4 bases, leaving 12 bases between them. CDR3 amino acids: CAHGGHGANVLTF. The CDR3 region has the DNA TGTGCCCACGGGGGGCACGGGGCCAACGTCCTGACTTTC.

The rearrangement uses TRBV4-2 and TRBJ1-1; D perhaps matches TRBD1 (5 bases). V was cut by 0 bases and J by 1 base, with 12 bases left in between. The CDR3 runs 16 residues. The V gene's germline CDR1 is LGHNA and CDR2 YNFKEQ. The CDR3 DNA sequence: TGTGCCAGCAGCCAAGATTGGGGGGGAGGGAACACTGAAGCTTTCTTT. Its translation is CASSQDWGGGNTEAFF.

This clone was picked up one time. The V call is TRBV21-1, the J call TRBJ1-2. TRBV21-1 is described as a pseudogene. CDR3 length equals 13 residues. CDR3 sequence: CASSKAKGAGYTF. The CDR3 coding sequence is TGTGCCAGTTCTAAGGCAAAGGGCGCGGGCTACACCTTC.

The chain's CDR3 is CASSTDAIWDRAQPQHF. CDR3 nucleotides: TGTGCCAGCAGTACAGATGCCATATGGGACAGGGCACAGCCCCAGCATTTT. The chain has TRBV28 and TRBJ1-5, with 9 bases identical to TRBD1. The trim removed 5 bases at V and 7 bases at J, leaving 15 bases unmatched. The CDR3 runs to 17 residues. The germline CDR1 and CDR2 sequences are MDHEN and SYDVKM.

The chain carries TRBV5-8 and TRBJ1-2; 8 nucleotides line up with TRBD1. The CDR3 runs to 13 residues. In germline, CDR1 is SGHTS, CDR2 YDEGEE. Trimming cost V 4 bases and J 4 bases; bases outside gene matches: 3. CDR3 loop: CASSRDRGYGYTF. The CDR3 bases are TGTGCCAGCAGCCGCGACAGGGGCTATGGCTACACCTTC.